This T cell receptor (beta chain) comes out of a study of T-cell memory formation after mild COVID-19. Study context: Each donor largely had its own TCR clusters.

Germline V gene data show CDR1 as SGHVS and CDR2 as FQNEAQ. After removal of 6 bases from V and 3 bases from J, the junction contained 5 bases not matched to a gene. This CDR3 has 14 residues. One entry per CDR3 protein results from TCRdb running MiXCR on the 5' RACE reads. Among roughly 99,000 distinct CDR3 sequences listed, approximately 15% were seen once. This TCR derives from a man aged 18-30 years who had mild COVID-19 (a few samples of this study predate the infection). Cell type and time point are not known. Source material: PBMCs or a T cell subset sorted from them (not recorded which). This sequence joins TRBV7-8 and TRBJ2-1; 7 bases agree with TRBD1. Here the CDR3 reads CASSWQGDYNEQFF. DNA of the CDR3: TGTGCCAGCAGTTGGCAGGGGGACTACAATGAGCAGTTCTTC.